This is a list of T cell receptor beta chains from one sample in a study of CD8+ T cells in alopecia areata. The method was immunoSEQ multiplex PCR; TCRdb's version includes in-frame clones alone and lacks a portion of them. The table lists some 170,000 clones, almost 65% of them singletons. The sequencing used CD4+ T cells sorted from blood, collected at week 0. The receptors were gathered from a human donor with alopecia areata. Both conserved end residues are part of each CDR3. Fields, in order: clone size, D gene, V gene, J gene, CDR3 DNA, CDR3 protein. The D gene is left open where the match is weak. For some rows the clone size is stated as once, few or many, or as a class when expanded; others skip it.

.	.	TRBV15	TRBJ2-6	TGTGCCACCAGCATAGAGGGTCCCGGGGCCAACGTCCTGACTTTC	CATSIEGPGANVLTF
.	.	TRBV29-1	TRBJ2-3	TGCAGCGTTCGGGCCCCCGGGGGTACGCAGTATTTT	CSVRAPGGTQYF
.	TRBD2	TRBV7-7	TRBJ2-3	TGTGCCAGCAGCCCCAAAAGCGGGGGGGGAGATACGCAGTATTTT	CASSPKSGGGDTQYF
.	TRBD1	TRBV30	TRBJ2-4	TGTGCCTGGACGGACAGGGAAAACATTCAGTACTTC	CAWTDRENIQYF
few	.	TRBV19	TRBJ1-2	TGTGCCAGTAGTTTTGGACGGCCTCTGGTACATGGCTACACCTTC	CASSFGRPLVHGYTF
few	.	TRBV4-1	TRBJ1-5	TGCGCCAGCAGCCAAGCGCAGGTTAGCAATCAGCCCCAGCATTTT	CASSQAQVSNQPQHF
once	TRBD1	TRBV5-4	TRBJ2-7	TGTGCCAGCAGCTTGGATGTGGGCAGGGGGCGCAGCGAGCAGTACTTC	CASSLDVGRGRSEQYF
.	.	TRBV30	TRBJ1-5	TGTGCCTGGAGTAGGGATTCTCAGCCCCAGCATTTT	CAWSRDSQPQHF
.	.	TRBV2	TRBJ2-3	TGTGCCAGCGATGGAGGTTTTGGACCACCCCAGGATACGCAGTATTTT	CASDGGFGPPQDTQYF
.	TRBD1	TRBV7-8	TRBJ2-7	TGTGCCACCGGGACAGGGGTCGAGCAGTACTTC	CATGTGVEQYF
few	TRBD2	TRBV19	TRBJ2-2	TGTGCCAGTAGTTTACCCCTAGCGGTGAACACCGGGGAGCTGTTTTTT	CASSLPLAVNTGELFF
once	.	TRBV7-2	TRBJ2-1	TGTGCCAGCAGCTTAGTAAGCAAAAACAATGAGCAGTTCTTC	CASSLVSKNNEQFF
.	.	TRBV20-1	TRBJ1-1	TGCAGTGCTAGAATCAACGCTGAAGCTTTCTTT	CSARINAEAFF
.	TRBD2	TRBV7-2	TRBJ2-2	TGTGCCAGCAGCCCGGGACTAGCACTTAGAGCCGGGGAGCTGTTTTTT	CASSPGLALRAGELFF
.	TRBD1	TRBV5-1	TRBJ2-3	TGCGCCAGCAGCTTCTCAGACAGGGACAACACAGATACGCAGTATTTT	CASSFSDRDNTDTQYF
.	.	TRBV9	TRBJ2-4	TGTGCCAGCAGCGGTGGACTGAATAACATTCAGTACTTC	CASSGGLNNIQYF
.	.	TRBV9	TRBJ2-1	TGTGCCAGCAGCGCCAGTCCCGGTTCCTACAATGAGCAGTTCTTC	CASSASPGSYNEQFF
few	.	TRBV2	TRBJ1-6	TGTGCCAGCAGTTTACAGGGATCCTATAATTCACCCCTCCACTTT	CASSLQGSYNSPLHF
few	.	TRBV29-1	TRBJ2-3	TGCAGCGTTGAAAGGGGGTTTAGCACAGATACGCAGTATTTT	CSVERGFSTDTQYF
few	.	TRBV29-1	TRBJ1-1	TGCAGCGTTGATTATGCGGGCTTGAACACTGAAGCTTTCTTT	CSVDYAGLNTEAFF
.	.	TRBV14	TRBJ2-7	TGTGCCAGCAGCCAAGAAGTAGGGCAGCTCTACGAGCAGTACTTC	CASSQEVGQLYEQYF
.	.	TRBV30	TRBJ2-1	TGTGCCTGGAGGACCCTAACGCGCTCCTACAATGAGCAGTTCTTC	CAWRTLTRSYNEQFF
.	.	TRBV25-1	TRBJ1-4	TGTGCCAGCAGTCCCCAGGTGGGAACTAATGAAAAACTGTTTTTT	CASSPQVGTNEKLFF
.	TRBD1	TRBV19	TRBJ2-4	TGTGCCAGTAGAGGGACAGGGGACCCTAAAAACATTCAGTACTTC	CASRGTGDPKNIQYF
few	.	TRBV6-5	TRBJ1-1	TGTGCCAGCAGTTACGGGGGGAACACTGAAGCTTTCTTT	CASSYGGNTEAFF
.	TRBD1	TRBV9	TRBJ2-1	TGTGCCAGCAGCGTAGGTGGACAGGGAGACTCCTACAATGAGCAGTTCTTC	CASSVGGQGDSYNEQFF
.	.	TRBV5-7	TRBJ2-1	TGTGCCAGCAGCTCGTGGTTGGAGGTCAATGAGCAGTTCTTC	CASSSWLEVNEQFF
.	TRBD1	TRBV5-1	TRBJ1-1	TGCGCCAGCAGTAACTCGCGGACAGGACTGAACACTGAAGCTTTCTTT	CASSNSRTGLNTEAFF
.	TRBD1	TRBV7-2	TRBJ1-1	TGTGCCAGCAGCTCCCGGGACAGGACACCCGGGTCGAAAACTTTCTTT	CASSSRDRTPGSKTFF
.	.	TRBV29-1	TRBJ2-1	TGCAGCGTTGATTCGCTAGCACATGAGCAGTTCTTC	CSVDSLAHEQFF
few	.	TRBV28	TRBJ2-3	TGTGCCAGCAGCCTCTTTTTGGGTACGCAGTATTTT	CASSLFLGTQYF
few	.	TRBV29-1	TRBJ1-1	TGCAGCGTTGAAGGTTCCCAGGGGCTAACCGCTGAAGCTTTCTTT	CSVEGSQGLTAEAFF
.	.	TRBV15	TRBJ1-2	TGTGCCACCAGCAGAGATCTGGGCAGGGACACATATGGCTACACCTTC	CATSRDLGRDTYGYTF
.	.	TRBV11-2	TRBJ1-2	TGTGCCAGCAGCTCAATACGGACGGTAGCGGGCTACACCTTC	CASSSIRTVAGYTF
.	.	TRBV5-1	TRBJ2-7	TGCGCCAGCAGCTTTTTGGGAACCTACGAGCAGTACTTC	CASSFLGTYEQYF
once	.	TRBV29-1	TRBJ2-3	TGCAGCGTTGGGGTAGTTAGGGTGGATCAGTATTTT	CSVGVVRVDQYF
.	.	TRBV14	TRBJ1-1	TGTGCCAGCTCGGGACGGCCGAACACTGAAGCTTTCTTT	CASSGRPNTEAFF
.	.	TRBV2	TRBJ1-2	TGTGCCGGCAGGGGCGAAAACTATGGCTACACCTTC	CAGRGENYGYTF
.	.	TRBV19	TRBJ2-5	TGTGCCAGTAGTGCTACAGGGTTGGGGGAGACCCAGTACTTC	CASSATGLGETQYF